These 22 T cell receptor beta chains came from one sample sequenced in a study of blood T cells in healthy people across ages. Through a sample-barcoded 5' primer and a J-beta primer mix, a second PCR was run for roughly 6 to 12 cycles. MiXCR was run by TCRdb on the 5' RACE reads, yielding one entry per CDR3 protein. The sample yields about a million distinct CDR3 sequences, 35% to 40% seen once. Sequencing was done on a sample of blood. The receptors originated from a young man in good health.

This clonotype was observed a few times. V is TRBV6-5 and J is TRBJ2-1, with 10 bases identical to TRBD2. Trimming cost V 8 bases and J 7 bases; bases outside gene matches: 8. Per the germline V gene, CDR1 is MNHEY and CDR2 is SVGAGI. The length of the CDR3 is 14 residues. The CDR3 loop reads CASSPAGGHNEQFF. The CDR3 DNA is TGTGCCAGCTCCCCAGCGGGGGGGCATAATGAGCAGTTCTTC.

This clonotype was counted a few times. The chain couples TRBV12-3 or TRBV12-4 to TRBJ1-2, with D unresolved. CDR3 length equals 14 residues. The V gene lost 8 bases and the J gene lost 4 bases, with 17 bases spanning the gap. The CDR3 sequence: CASLPPSGSYGYTF. The DNA for the CDR3 is TGTGCCAGCCTCCCCCCCTCCGGGAGCTATGGCTACACCTTC.

The V and J genes are TRBV9 and TRBJ2-3; D unresolved. V was pared by 0 bases and J by 1 base, with 12 bases between. The CDR3 has 16 residues. Germline V gives CDR1 SGDLS, CDR2 YYNGEE. CDR3 amino acids: CASSVGGFLGTDTQYF. CDR3 bases: TGTGCCAGCAGCGTAGGTGGCTTCCTGGGCACAGATACGCAGTATTTT.

This chain joins TRBV12-3 or TRBV12-4 and TRBJ1-2, with 7 bases matching TRBD1. The trim removed 6 bases at V and 0 bases at J, leaving 7 bases unmatched. The CDR3 sequence is 15 residues long. CDR3 region: CASSRGQKTNYGYTF. CDR3 nucleotides: TGTGCCAGCAGCCGGGGACAGAAAACTAACTATGGCTACACCTTC.

The V and J genes are TRBV6-2 or TRBV6-3 and TRBJ2-5; D may match TRBD1 or TRBD2 (5 bases each). Trimming left V 7 bases short and J 4 bases short, with 19 bases between. Germline V gene sequence: CDR1 MNHEY, CDR2 SVGEGT. The CDR3 runs 15 residues. In nucleotides, the CDR3 is TGTGCCAGCAATCTACATTGGGGACGGCGAGAGACCCAGTACTTC. This gives the protein CASNLHWGRRETQYF.

The V call is TRBV7-6, the J call TRBJ1-1; D uncertain. V dropped 4 bases and J dropped 4 bases, with 13 bases sitting between them. The CDR3 loop spans 14 amino acids. Per the germline V gene, CDR1 is SGHVS and CDR2 is FNYEAQ. This chain's CDR3 is CASSSGEGSTEAFF. The CDR3 nucleotides are TGTGCCAGCAGCTCCGGTGAAGGATCCACTGAAGCTTTCTTT.

This clonotype was recorded a few times. The CDR3 loop reads CASSTQVEQYF. In nucleotides, the CDR3 is TGTGCCAGCAGCACCCAGGTGGAGCAGTACTTC. The chain combines TRBV7-2 with TRBJ2-7; D gene unclear. Germline V CDR1 and CDR2: SGHTA, FQGNSA. Trimming removed 5 bases at V and 7 bases at J, with 9 bases between. There are 11 residues in the CDR3.

The chain links TRBV11-2 to TRBJ1-4; D gene ambiguous. Germline CDR1 reads SGHAT; CDR2 reads FQNNGV. Trimming took 3 bases from V and 7 from J, leaving 9 bases between them. The CDR3 loop spans 13 amino acids. The CDR3 here is CASSLELSEKLFF. CDR3 in DNA: TGTGCCAGCAGCTTGGAGCTTTCTGAAAAACTGTTTTTT.

The chain joins TRBV12-3 or TRBV12-4 to TRBJ2-1; 8 bases agree with TRBD2. The tail of the sequence fits TRBJ2-7 better, so the J call may be wrong. The CDR3 totals 15 residues. CDR3 in DNA: TGTGCCAGCACCATCACTAGCGGAATTTACAATGAGCAGTACTTC. Its translation is CASTITSGIYNEQYF.

The CDR3 coding sequence is TGTGCCAGCGGACTCATTGGCGGGGGGGCCGGGTACGAGCAGTACTTC. Its protein is CASGLIGGGAGYEQYF. The rearrangement uses TRBV7-2 and TRBJ2-7; 9 bases are a match to TRBD2. V was pared by 8 bases and J by 4 bases, with 15 bases of the junction left unmatched. Per the germline V gene, CDR1 is SGHTA and CDR2 is FQGNSA. The CDR3 runs 16 residues.

The V gene is TRBV6-1, the J gene TRBJ1-4, with D possibly matching TRBD1 (5 bases). This CDR3 contains 16 residues. Germline CDR1 and CDR2: MNHNS and SASEGT. V was shortened by 0 bases and J by 8 bases, with 16 bases between the two germline ends. DNA for the CDR3: TGTGCCAGCAGTGAAGCGCTTCGACAGTTTTGGGAAAAACTGTTTTTT. This encodes CASSEALRQFWEKLFF.

This chain uses TRBV9 with TRBJ2-7, with a possible D match to TRBD2 (6 bases). Germline loops: CDR1 SGDLS, CDR2 YYNGEE. This CDR3 region has 13 residues. Trimming removed 7 bases from V and 0 bases from J, with 11 bases in between. The CDR3 loop is CASAGTSSYEQYF. The CDR3 DNA follows: TGTGCCAGCGCTGGGACTTCCTCCTACGAGCAGTACTTC. The whole variable domain, remainder taken from reference TRBV9 and TRBJ2-7, is DSGVTQTPKHLITATGQRVTLRCSPRSGDLSVYWYQQSLDQGLQFLIQYYNGEERAKGNILERFSAQQFPDLHSELNLSSLELGDSALYFCASAGTSSYEQYFGPGTRLTVT.

This clonotype was picked up a small number of times. The J gene is TRBJ1-2, the V gene TRBV7-9, with a possible D match to TRBD1 (5 bases). V lost 3 bases and J lost 1, with 12 bases in between. CDR1 SEHNR and CDR2 FQNEAQ come from the germline V gene (reference sequence). The CDR3 consists of 15 residues. Here the CDR3 DNA reads TGTGCCAGCAGCTTTACCGGGGGGAGTAACTATGGCTACACCTTC. Translated, it gives CASSFTGGSNYGYTF.

The table lists this clonotype with a few counts. The V gene is TRBV5-1, the J gene TRBJ2-1, with D perhaps TRBD1 or TRBD2 (6 bases each). There are 15 residues in the CDR3. The V and J ends lost 0 bases and 4 bases respectively, with 11 bases between them. From germline, CDR1 is SGHRS and CDR2 YFSETQ. The CDR3 DNA follows: TGCGCCAGCAGCTTGGTGGGGGGCTTTTACAATGAGCAGTTCTTC. It codes for CASSLVGGFYNEQFF.

V gene TRBV5-1 combines with J gene TRBJ2-1; 7 bases are a match to TRBD1. Germline V gives CDR1 SGHRS, CDR2 YFSETQ. The V gene end was trimmed by 0 bases and the J gene end by 4 bases; junction bases not matched to a gene: 4. The CDR3 length is 15 residues. CDR3 region: CASSLAQGLYNEQFF. Written as DNA, the CDR3 is TGCGCCAGCAGCTTGGCACAGGGGTTATACAATGAGCAGTTCTTC.

This chain links TRBV10-3 with TRBJ1-1, with D possibly TRBD1 on 5 matching bases. Trimming pared 4 bases from V and 3 bases from J, leaving 12 bases between. The CDR3 covers 14 residues. CDR1 is ENHRY and CDR2 is SYGVKD in the germline V gene. CDR3 sequence (DNA): TGTGCCATCAGTGGGTCTACGGGGGACACTGAAGCTTTCTTT. Translating it yields CAISGSTGDTEAFF.

This clonotype was observed many times. The gene calls are TRBV29-1 and TRBJ1-2, with TRBD1 matching over 7 bases. There are 12 residues in the CDR3. Germline CDR1 reads SQVTM; CDR2 reads ANQGSEA. V shed 7 bases and J 4 bases; nucleotides not matched to a gene: 6. CDR3 nucleotide sequence: TGCAGCGGAGGGGGCTACGGCTATGGCTACACCTTC. Translating gives CSGGGYGYGYTF.

CDR3 in DNA: TGTGCCAGCAGTGACGACAGGGGGAGCTCCTATAATTCACCCCTCCACTTT. Residues: CASSDDRGSSYNSPLHF. This chain joins TRBV6-1 and TRBJ1-6; 9 bases are shared with TRBD1. Looked up from germline, CDR1 is MNHNS and CDR2 is SASEGT. CDR3 length equals 17 residues. The V gene end was trimmed by 3 bases and the J gene end by 0 bases; junction bases not matched to a gene: 3.

The CDR3 is CSAYYQETQYF. In DNA, the CDR3 is TGCAGTGCTTACTACCAAGAGACCCAGTACTTC. The chain joins TRBV20-1 to TRBJ2-5; D gene uncertain. V gave up 5 bases and J gave up 0 bases, with 4 bases separating them. The CDR3 length is 11 residues. Germline loops: CDR1 DFQATT, CDR2 SNEGSKA (reference sequence).

The J gene is TRBJ2-4, the V gene TRBV5-5; D is unclear. Germline lookup yields CDR1 SGHKS and CDR2 YYEKEE (reference sequence). Trimming left V 2 bases short and J 0 bases short, with 6 bases between. The CDR3 extends over 14 amino acids. The CDR3 bases are TGTGCCAGCAGCTTTCGGCTAGCCAAAAACATTCAGTACTTC. It encodes CASSFRLAKNIQYF.

The chain uses TRBV7-2 and TRBJ1-6; D remains unclear. Germline assignment: CDR1 SGHTA and CDR2 FQGNSA. V dropped 6 bases and J dropped 9 bases, with 6 bases sitting between them. The CDR3 length is 11 residues. In DNA form, the CDR3 reads TGTGCCAGCAGAGGGTCTTCACCCCTCCACTTT. This translates into CASRGSSPLHF.

In its sample, this clonotype was seen once. The chain links TRBV10-3 to TRBJ1-4, with TRBD1 as a possible D gene (5 bases). The CDR3 loop spans 13 amino acids. The V gene's germline CDR1 is ENHRY and CDR2 SYGVKD. Trimming removed 6 bases at V and 7 bases at J, with 12 bases between. The CDR3 DNA is TGTGCCATCAGCGCGGACATCCGTGAAAAACTGTTTTTT. It specifies CAISADIREKLFF.